This T cell receptor (beta chain) is drawn from a study of identical twins (dated by TCRdb to 2015 to 2016). Study-wide context: The study deep-sequenced TCR alpha and beta repertoires from monozygotic twins, unrelated adults of various ages and cord blood to test whether fetal clonotypes persist. Replicate twin experiments were performed at different times using different library preparation protocols to rule out contamination.

The study at large found these results: A weaker excess of twin sharing was found in beta out-of-frame sequences because the signal-to-noise ratio was lowered by fewer shared sequences. Compared with coincidental sharing between unrelated individuals, out-of-frame TCR alpha sequences shared between twins had an excess of sequences with low generation probability. Invariant T cells such as MAIT and iNKT could partly confound zero-insertion analyses, though diverse VJ usage argued against this for most clonotypes. Out-of-frame TCR alpha sharing in monozygotic twins was systematically underestimated by recombination models, whereas sharing between unrelated individuals was in agreement with the recombination models. Because the same donors could not be followed over many years, the conclusions relied on cross-sectional statistical analysis. Fewer insertions were carried by abundant cord blood beta clonotypes; a weaker similar trend was observed in young adult naive repertoires, while no such trend was observed in memory repertoires.

Every donor was a healthy Caucasian. The twin cohort comprised three pairs of female monozygotic twins, all aged roughly 18 to 29 years. Miltenyi CD45RO+ enrichment and human naive T-cell isolation kits were used to isolate memory (CD45RO+) and naive T cells from PBMC. Cut back by 3 bases and 3 bases, the V and J ends lie 13 bases apart. Looking up the germline V gene yields CDR1 SGHRS and CDR2 YFSETQ. The CDR3 holds 14 amino acids from the cysteine to the valine. Only the CDR3 region is kept as DNA, spanning 42 bases read in frame from base 1. Libraries were made using 5' RACE. TCRdb shows the sequencer as Illumina HiSeq 2000. Template switching added a universal primer binding site, and the final cDNA carried a unique molecular identifier that allowed TCR cDNA molecules to be counted accurately. Specific primers in the conserved constant-segment region were used to synthesize first-strand cDNA for TCR alpha and beta chains. To control for contamination, every cDNA library carried two barcodes: a SMART-Mk sample barcode plus Illumina barcodes. TruSeq adapter sequences, together with Illumina sample barcodes, were added in two successive PCR steps. Sequencing of the TCR alpha and beta cDNA libraries was done on the Illumina HiSeq platform using custom primers. In the source study's methods: MiGEC was used to process raw reads and extract unique molecular identifiers, and MiXCR was used to find CDR3 positions. For each individual, recombination models were inferred using an EM algorithm with the repgenHMM and IGoR tools. The tcR package in R was used for shared clonotype analysis, with sharing normalized by the product of cloneset sizes. To study raw recombination without the effects of thymic and clonal selection, out-of-frame nonproductive sequences were analyzed. The public reads were quality trimmed at Q25 with fastp and then assembled into clones with MiXCR by TCRdb, keeping productive beta chains. Here each entry gathers all rows of one CDR3 protein and keeps the most common genes and DNA. The V and J calls here are based on TCRdb, not the publication. This sample gives around 300,000 distinct CDR3 sequences in total; about 8.3% of them show up just once. The ten largest clonotypes hold around 2.1% of the sample.

This clonotype was counted only a few times. This receptor's antigen is unknown. There are no base qualities to consult, and no much larger clone falls within one base. These data also featured in a second study, about yellow fever vaccine responses in identical twins. That second publication adds: The T cell response to vaccination in identical twins was reported by the authors to appear partly convergent and partly personalized. In identical twins, the study followed T cell clones that responded to the vaccine with precision.

This sequence originates from a young woman in good health. The V and J segments used are TRBV5-1 and TRBJ2-7; TRBD1 is a possible D gene, resting on 6 matching bases. The sequenced material came from memory (CD45RO+) T cells sorted from blood. The meaning of the sample's cell subset or site label: CD45RO+ enriched T cells. The sequenced DNA: TGCGCCAGCAGCTCCGAAGGACAGTTCTACGAGCAGTACGTC. Its translation reads: CASSSEGQFYEQYV.